This is a list of T cell receptor beta chains from one sample in a study of blood T cell repertoires in COVID-19. Here immunoSEQ multiplex PCR was the method, and the copy in TCRdb shows in-frame clones only, minus some. The sample holds around 72,000 clones, over 65% seen once. Sequencing was performed on peripheral blood. The receptors stem from a woman of 80 years or more with acute or convalescent COVID-19. CDR3s include the opening cysteine and the closing phenylalanine or tryptophan. A D gene is named only where the DNA matches it firmly. Size is omitted from some rows. Given values are once, few, many or a class for expanded clones.

d_call	j_call	clone_size	v_call	cdr3_nt	cdr3_aa
NA	TRBJ1-1	NA	TRBV5-1	TGCGCCAGCAGCTCCCCACCTACAGGGAACACTGAAGCTTTCTTT	CASSSPPTGNTEAFF
NA	TRBJ1-1	NA	TRBV5-1	TGCGCCAGCAGCCGACAGGACAAGAACACTGAAGCTTTCTTT	CASSRQDKNTEAFF
NA	TRBJ1-2	NA	TRBV30	TGTGCCTGGAGCCCTCGGAGAGGGTTCGGAGGCTACACCTTC	CAWSPRRGFGGYTF
TRBD2	TRBJ2-1	NA	TRBV9	TGTGCCAGCAGCGTGTCTAGCGGGCAAAACAATGAGCAGTTCTTC	CASSVSSGQNNEQFF
NA	TRBJ1-1	NA	TRBV10-3	TGTGCCATCAGTGAGGGACAAGACACTGAAGCTTTCTTT	CAISEGQDTEAFF
TRBD1	TRBJ1-2	NA	TRBV3-1/TRBV3-2	TGTGCCAGCAGCCAAGTGCCTACAGGGGGCTATGGCTACACCTTC	CASSQVPTGGYGYTF
TRBD1	TRBJ1-1	NA	TRBV27	TGTGCCAGCAGTCCGACAGGGGTCGGGATGGGCACTGAAGCTTTCTTT	CASSPTGVGMGTEAFF
TRBD1	TRBJ2-2	NA	TRBV6-4	TGTGCCAGCAGTGACTCGAGGGGGACAGCGAACACCGGGGAGCTGTTTTTT	CASSDSRGTANTGELFF
NA	TRBJ1-2	NA	TRBV5-1	TGCGCCAGCAGCTTGGTTGGTGACTCGGGGTATGGCTACACCTTC	CASSLVGDSGYGYTF
TRBD2	TRBJ2-7	NA	TRBV15	TGTGCCACCAGCAGAGATGTGACTAGCGGGACATACGAGCAGTACTTC	CATSRDVTSGTYEQYF
NA	TRBJ2-1	NA	TRBV6-2/TRBV6-3	TGTGCCAGCAGCGAGGGGGACTACAATGAGCAGTTCTTC	CASSEGDYNEQFF
TRBD1	TRBJ2-2	NA	TRBV5-4	TGTGCCAGCAGCTTACCTGACAGGGGTCGCACCGGGGAGCTGTTTTTT	CASSLPDRGRTGELFF
TRBD1	TRBJ1-6	NA	TRBV7-2	TGTGCCAGCAGCGAGACAGGGCGACCCCTCCACTTT	CASSETGRPLHF
TRBD1	TRBJ1-6	few	TRBV19	TGTGCCAGTAGTAGGCTGACAGGGCCTAATTCACCCCTCCACTTT	CASSRLTGPNSPLHF
TRBD2	TRBJ2-7	NA	TRBV4-1	TGCGCCAGCAGCCAAGAGCCTAGCGGGGGGCAGCAGTACTTC	CASSQEPSGGQQYF
NA	TRBJ1-5	NA	TRBV18	TGTGCCAGCTCACCTGCCGGGGAACAGCCCCAGCATTTT	CASSPAGEQPQHF
NA	TRBJ1-1	NA	TRBV2	TGTGCCAGCCGTGACGAGCCAGGCACTGAAGCTTTCTTT	CASRDEPGTEAFF
NA	TRBJ2-1	NA	TRBV5-1	TGCGCCAGCAGCTTACCCGGGACTGACAATGAGCAGTTCTTC	CASSLPGTDNEQFF
TRBD1	TRBJ1-1	NA	TRBV7-8	TGTGCCAGCAGCCAACGACAGGGGGCAAGGAATGAAGCTTTCTTT	CASSQRQGARNEAFF
NA	TRBJ1-2	NA	TRBV19	TGTGCCAGTAGTACACATCAGTTGGGCGGCTACACCTTC	CASSTHQLGGYTF
NA	TRBJ2-1	NA	TRBV5-4	TGTGCCAGCAGCCCCCCCGGAGGGGTGAGGAATGAGCAGTTCTTC	CASSPPGGVRNEQFF
NA	TRBJ1-1	once	TRBV5-1	TGCGCCAGCAGCTTACAGGGAAGGAGCACTGAAGCTTTCTTT	CASSLQGRSTEAFF
TRBD1	TRBJ1-1	NA	TRBV3-1/TRBV3-2	TGTGCCAGCAGCCCCGGGACAGGGGGCGCCGGTGAAGCTTTCTTT	CASSPGTGGAGEAFF
TRBD1	TRBJ1-6	NA	TRBV5-4	TGTGCCAGCAGCCCAGGACAGGGCGGGAACGTGGGCAATTCACCCCTCCACTTT	CASSPGQGGNVGNSPLHF
TRBD1	TRBJ1-1	NA	TRBV18	TGTGCCAGCTCATCGGACAGGGGCAGCACTGAAGCTTTCTTT	CASSSDRGSTEAFF
TRBD2	TRBJ2-2	NA	TRBV11-1	TGTGCCAGCAGCGCTACTAGCGGGGGTCGCGCCGGGGAGCTGTTTTTT	CASSATSGGRAGELFF
TRBD1	TRBJ1-5	NA	TRBV10-2	TGCGCCAGCAGTGGACAGGGGGGAGGCGGCAATCAGCCCCAGCATTTT	CASSGQGGGGNQPQHF
TRBD1	TRBJ2-7	NA	TRBV2	TGTGCCAGCAAGACTACTAGACAGGGGGCCTACGAGCAGTACTTC	CASKTTRQGAYEQYF
NA	TRBJ2-7	NA	TRBV3-1/TRBV3-2	TGTGCCAGCACAAACAGGCGCTCCTACGAGCAGTACTTC	CASTNRRSYEQYF
NA	TRBJ2-5	NA	TRBV10-3	TGTGCCATCAGTGGGCGGATCCAAGAGACCCAGTACTTC	CAISGRIQETQYF
NA	TRBJ1-5	NA	TRBV7-9	TGTGCCAGCAGCTTAGGGGGCATTCAGCCCCAGCATTTT	CASSLGGIQPQHF
NA	TRBJ2-7	NA	TRBV28	TGTGCCAGCAGTGAGGGTGGAACAGTTTACGAGCAGTACTTC	CASSEGGTVYEQYF
TRBD2	TRBJ2-7	NA	TRBV4-2	TGTGCCAGCAGCCAAGGATCTAGCGGTGTATACGAGCAGTACTTC	CASSQGSSGVYEQYF
TRBD1	TRBJ1-5	NA	TRBV29-1	TGCAGCGTTGGACAGGGGAACAATCAGCCCCAGCATTTT	CSVGQGNNQPQHF
NA	TRBJ1-2	few	TRBV12-3/TRBV12-4	TGTGCCAGCAGAGCTACAGGGATTCGCTACACCTTC	CASRATGIRYTF
TRBD1	TRBJ1-1	NA	TRBV12-3/TRBV12-4	TGTGCCAGCAGTAGACAGGGGTACACTGAAGCTTTCTTT	CASSRQGYTEAFF
NA	TRBJ2-3	NA	TRBV5-1	TGCGCCAGCAGCTGGGGTGGGGCTTCAGATACGCAGTATTTT	CASSWGGASDTQYF
TRBD1	TRBJ2-3	NA	TRBV7-9	TGTGCCAGCAGCCCCCCAGGGACAGCCACAGATACGCAGTATTTT	CASSPPGTATDTQYF
NA	TRBJ1-2	NA	TRBV7-8	TGTGCCAGTCATAGGGACACTACCCAACCGAGTGATGGCTACACCTTC	CASHRDTTQPSDGYTF
TRBD2	TRBJ2-7	NA	TRBV11-3	TGTGCCAGCAGCATAGCGGGATTCGTCTACGAGCAGTACTTC	CASSIAGFVYEQYF
TRBD2	TRBJ2-1	NA	TRBV9	TGTGCCAGCAGCGTAGCCCCTCTTGCGGGGGGGCTTAATGAGCAGTTCTTC	CASSVAPLAGGLNEQFF
NA	TRBJ2-1	NA	TRBV30	TGTGCCTGGAGTGGCGGACTCGGCGGCGGTGAGCAGTTCTTC	CAWSGGLGGGEQFF
NA	TRBJ1-2	NA	TRBV9	TGTGCCAGCAGCGCGCACCCGACAGAAGCGAACTATGGCTACACCTTC	CASSAHPTEANYGYTF
NA	TRBJ1-2	NA	TRBV30	TGTGCCTGGAGACTCGGGGGGCAGGGTTATGGCTACACCTTC	CAWRLGGQGYGYTF
TRBD2	TRBJ2-1	NA	TRBV12-5	TGTGCTAGCCTAGCGGGAGGGCGGGGGAATGAGCAGTTCTTC	CASLAGGRGNEQFF
NA	TRBJ2-5	NA	TRBV2	TGTGCCAGCAGCAGGATTCAAGAGACCCAGTACTTC	CASSRIQETQYF
TRBD1	TRBJ1-5	NA	TRBV4-2	TGTGCCAGCAGCCAAGTCAGACCGGCGGGGACAGAGCCTATAGCGGAGCCCCAGCATTTT	CASSQVRPAGTEPIAEPQHF
NA	TRBJ2-1	NA	TRBV15	TGTGCCACCGAGCAAGGAGGGAGCGGTAGCAATGAGCAGTTCTTC	CATEQGGSGSNEQFF
NA	TRBJ2-7	few	TRBV7-2	TGTGCCAGCAGCTTAGCAGCGGCGACTCACGAGCAGTACTTC	CASSLAAATHEQYF
TRBD1	TRBJ1-1	NA	TRBV20-1	TGCAGTGCTAGTTTGGGACAGGGATACACTGAAGCTTTCTTT	CSASLGQGYTEAFF
NA	TRBJ1-2	NA	TRBV12-3/TRBV12-4	TGTGCCAGCAGTCCCCTTAACTATGGCTACACCTTC	CASSPLNYGYTF
TRBD1	TRBJ1-1	NA	TRBV6-5	TGTGCCAGCAGTTACCTCCTGACAGGGGCGAACACTGAAGCTTTCTTT	CASSYLLTGANTEAFF
TRBD2	TRBJ2-5	once	TRBV6-5	TGTGCCAGCAGTCGGACTAGCCAAGAGACCCAGTACTTC	CASSRTSQETQYF